Listed below are T cell receptor beta chains from one sample, sequenced in a study of technical replicates of blood from a handful of donors. This table comes from immunoSEQ multiplex PCR, and its TCRdb copy is limited to in-frame clones, with some not included. In the table there are under 90,000 clones, more than 95% of which are singletons. The sample consisted of T cells isolated from PBMCs. The receptors were sampled from a human donor in good health. CDR3s include the opening cysteine and the closing phenylalanine or tryptophan. The order of the fields is V gene, clone size, D gene, J gene, CDR3 DNA, CDR3 protein. A D gene is named only where the DNA matches it firmly. Not all rows give a size; the values are once, few, many and, for expanded clones, a class.

TRBV10-2,once,-,TRBJ2-7,TGCGCCAGCAGGGTAGGGGGGGACACCTCCTACGAGCAGTACTTC,CASRVGGDTSYEQYF
TRBV27,-,TRBD1,TRBJ1-1,TGTGCCAGCAGCTTAACAGGGGGTTGGGGCACTGAAGCTTTCTTT,CASSLTGGWGTEAFF
TRBV5-4,-,-,TRBJ1-2,TGTGCCAGCAGCGACGACCGGACTCGTGGCTACACCTTC,CASSDDRTRGYTF
TRBV5-1,once,TRBD2,TRBJ2-5,TGCGCCAGCAGCTTCCTAGCGGGAGGACAAGAGACCCAGTACTTC,CASSFLAGGQETQYF
TRBV6-5,-,TRBD1,TRBJ1-1,TGTGCCAGCAGTTCGCAGGGGGTAGACACTGAAGCTTTCTTT,CASSSQGVDTEAFF
TRBV5-1,-,-,TRBJ2-3,TGCGCCAGCAGCTTGGAAGGGACACAGAGCACAGATACGCAGTATTTT,CASSLEGTQSTDTQYF
TRBV19,-,-,TRBJ1-2,TGTGCCAGTAGTCTATTCTCACAGGGTTGGAACGGCTACACCTTC,CASSLFSQGWNGYTF
TRBV6-5,-,-,TRBJ2-1,TGTGCCAGCAGTTACCCAGGCAGCAATGAGCAGTTCTTC,CASSYPGSNEQFF
TRBV5-5,-,-,TRBJ1-2,TGTGCCAGCAGCTTGGTTATTACAGGGAACTATGGCTACACCTTC,CASSLVITGNYGYTF
TRBV27,-,-,TRBJ1-5,TGTGCCAGCAGTTTAATCTCAGGGGCCTCAGTGGCCCAGCATTTT,CASSLISGASVAQHF
TRBV2,-,-,TRBJ2-7,TGTGCCAGCAATTTACAGGGTTTCGACGAGCAGTACTTC,CASNLQGFDEQYF
TRBV6-5,once,TRBD1,TRBJ2-7,TGTGCCAGCGGGGGACAGACCTACGAGCAGTACTTC,CASGGQTYEQYF
TRBV2,-,TRBD2,TRBJ2-2,TGTGCCAGCACCGCACCTAGCGGGAGATGGGACACCGGGGAGCTGTTTTTT,CASTAPSGRWDTGELFF
TRBV6-5,-,TRBD2,TRBJ2-7,TGTGCCAGCAGTTACTCCCTAGCGGGGGACTACGAGCAGTACTTC,CASSYSLAGDYEQYF
TRBV10-3,-,-,TRBJ2-1,TGTGCCATCAGGTTAGACAGGTTAAATGAGCAGTTCTTC,CAIRLDRLNEQFF
TRBV29-1,-,TRBD1,TRBJ2-2,TGCAGCGTTGACTGGGACAGGGGAACCGGGGAGCTGTTTTTT,CSVDWDRGTGELFF
TRBV29-1,-,-,TRBJ1-1,TGCAGCGTTGAAAGGGAGGGTGAAGCTTTCTTT,CSVEREGEAFF
TRBV2,-,TRBD1,TRBJ1-5,TGTGCCAGCAGTGGACAGGGTGGTAATCAGCCCCAGCATTTT,CASSGQGGNQPQHF
TRBV28,-,TRBD1,TRBJ1-5,TGTGCCAGCAGACTTACCCTTAGCAGGGGGCGAGGGACCCAGCCCCAGCATTTT,CASRLTLSRGRGTQPQHF
TRBV11-2,-,TRBD1,TRBJ2-3,TGTGCCAGCAGCTTGAAGAGGACAGGGGGTAGGGATACGCAGTATTTT,CASSLKRTGGRDTQYF
TRBV11-3,-,TRBD1,TRBJ2-1,TGTGCCAGCAGCTTAGACGCAGGGGGCTCCTACAATGAGCAGTTCTTC,CASSLDAGGSYNEQFF
TRBV7-9,once,-,TRBJ1-1,TGTGCCAGCAGCCCTCCCTGGGGGGACCTCACTGAAGCTTTCTTT,CASSPPWGDLTEAFF
TRBV7-9,-,TRBD2,TRBJ2-1,TGTGCCAGCAGCCCAAGCGGGAGGGCCTACAATGAGCAGTTCTTC,CASSPSGRAYNEQFF
TRBV5-1,-,TRBD2,TRBJ2-3,TGCGCCAGCAGCTTGTTAGCTAGCGGGAGGGCAGATACGCAGTATTTT,CASSLLASGRADTQYF
TRBV5-1,once,TRBD2,TRBJ2-7,TGCGCCAGCAGCTTCTCGCCCCTAGCGGGGGACGAGCAGTACTTC,CASSFSPLAGDEQYF
TRBV7-9,-,TRBD1,TRBJ2-6,TGTGCCAGCAGCCAACAGGGGGGTAGGGCCAACGTCCTGACTTTC,CASSQQGGRANVLTF
TRBV5-1,-,TRBD1,TRBJ2-7,TGCGCCAGCAGCCCACTGGACAGGGATAGTTACGAGCAGTACTTC,CASSPLDRDSYEQYF
TRBV27,-,TRBD2,TRBJ2-5,TGTGCCAGCAGTTTATCGGGGACTAGCGTCCAAGAGACCCAGTACTTC,CASSLSGTSVQETQYF
TRBV6-4,-,TRBD2,TRBJ2-5,TGTGCCAGCAGTGACGGGACTAGCGGCCAAGAGACCCAGTACTTC,CASSDGTSGQETQYF
TRBV10-2,once,-,TRBJ2-4,TGCGCCAGCAGCCCGGTGATGACAGGTGCGAACATTCAGTACTTC,CASSPVMTGANIQYF
TRBV13,-,TRBD1,TRBJ1-1,TGTGCCAGCAGCGTACAGGGGACTGAAGCTTTCTTT,CASSVQGTEAFF
TRBV5-1,once,-,TRBJ2-1,TGCGCCAGCAGCCCAGTGTGGGGGGTGACAGACAATGAGCAGTTCTTC,CASSPVWGVTDNEQFF
TRBV2,-,TRBD1,TRBJ2-7,TGTGCCAGCAGGAAGACAGGGGCTTCCTACGAGCAGTACTTC,CASRKTGASYEQYF
TRBV11-3,-,TRBD1,TRBJ2-2,TGTGCCAGCAGCACCGACAGGGAAACCGGGGAGCTGTTTTTT,CASSTDRETGELFF
TRBV9,once,TRBD1,TRBJ2-1,TGTGCCAGCAGCGCGACAGGGGACGACAATGAGCAGTTCTTC,CASSATGDDNEQFF
TRBV5-1,once,-,TRBJ1-2,TGCGCCAGCAGCTTGGATCGGGGCTACACCTTC,CASSLDRGYTF
TRBV5-1,-,TRBD2,TRBJ2-7,TGCGCCAGCAGAGCTGGGACTATGTCCTACGAGCAGTACTTC,CASRAGTMSYEQYF
TRBV6-4,-,-,TRBJ1-5,TGTGCCAGCAGTGAAGCTCACGCCGGGCAGCCCCAGCATTTT,CASSEAHAGQPQHF
TRBV11-2,-,-,TRBJ1-1,TGTGCCAGCAGTCCCACCCCGGTGGGGGGGCTAGGCGCTGAAGCTTTCTTT,CASSPTPVGGLGAEAFF
TRBV5-6,-,-,TRBJ1-4,TGTGCCAGCAGCTTGGCCGGCGCGGGTAATGAAAAACTGTTTTTT,CASSLAGAGNEKLFF
TRBV13,-,-,TRBJ2-1,TGTGCCAGCAGCCTAGGGGGACTTCTAGACCCCCTAGGGTGGGTCAATGAGCAGTTCTTC,CASSLGGLLDPLGWVNEQFF
TRBV2,-,TRBD1,TRBJ1-1,TGTGCCAGCAGCCCCCGGACAGGCTTGAACACTGAAGCTTTCTTT,CASSPRTGLNTEAFF